This TCR beta chain was observed in a study of early T cells in non-severe SARS-CoV-2 infection. Across the whole study: RNA in bulk from unsorted whole blood was sequenced, and chains were unpaired.

A single record per CDR3 protein comes from TCRdb applying MiXCR to the 5' RACE reads. This table has tens of thousands of distinct CDR3 sequences, over 4.5% appearing once. Sequenced material: whole blood. This receptor was taken from an adult who was a healthcare worker with PCR-confirmed SARS-CoV-2 infection or an uninfected control (not recorded which).

CDR3 in amino acids: CSARNLGGTEAFF. The CDR3 nucleotides are TGCAGTGCTAGAAACTTGGGGGGGACTGAAGCTTTCTTT. The chain couples TRBV20-1 to TRBJ1-1; D possibly corresponds to TRBD1 (5 bases). Trimming shortened V by 2 bases and J by 5 bases, and 12 bases separated the two germline ends. Looked up from germline, CDR1 is DFQATT and CDR2 is SNEGSKA (reference sequence). CDR3 size: 13 residues.